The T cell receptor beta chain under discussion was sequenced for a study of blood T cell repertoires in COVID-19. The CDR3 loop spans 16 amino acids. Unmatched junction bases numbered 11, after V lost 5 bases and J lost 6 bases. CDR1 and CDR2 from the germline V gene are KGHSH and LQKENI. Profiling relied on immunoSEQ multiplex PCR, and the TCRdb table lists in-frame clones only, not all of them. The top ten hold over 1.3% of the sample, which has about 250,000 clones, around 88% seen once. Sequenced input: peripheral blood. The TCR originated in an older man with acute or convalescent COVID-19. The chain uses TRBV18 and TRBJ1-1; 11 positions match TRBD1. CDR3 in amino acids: CASSSGTGGKLAEAFF. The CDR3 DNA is TGTGCCAGCTCATCTGGGACAGGGGGAAAATTAGCTGAAGCTTTCTTT.